Below are 24 T cell receptor beta chains sequenced from a single sample in a study of identical twins. MiXCR was run by TCRdb on the 5' RACE reads, yielding one entry per CDR3 protein. The data show around 1.7 million distinct CDR3 sequences, about 32% seen once. Sequencing was carried out using cord blood. The receptor source for this set is a newborn girl in good health.

The chain carries TRBV10-3 and TRBJ1-2, with TRBD1 as a possible D gene (5 bases). The germline V and J ends were trimmed by 0 bases and 6 bases, with 8 bases remaining between them. CDR3 length: 13 residues. Germline V CDR1 and CDR2: ENHRY, SYGVKD. DNA of the CDR3: TGTGCCATCAGTGAGTCGGGGCAGCATGGCTACACCTTC. This encodes CAISESGQHGYTF.

The CDR3 DNA sequence: TGTGCCAGCAGCAAAGCGCAATCAGGAGGGGCGCCCCAGCATTTT. This encodes CASSKAQSGGAPQHF. J is TRBJ1-5 and V is TRBV21-1. TRBV21-1 is tagged as a pseudogene. This CDR3 spans 15 amino acids.

This clonotype was counted a few times. This chain connects TRBV7-2 to TRBJ2-7; D unclear. The J call may be wrong; the DNA end is better matched by TRBJ2-5. In germline, CDR1 is SGHTA, CDR2 FQGNSA. The CDR3 loop spans 14 amino acids. The CDR3 region has the DNA TGTGCCAGCAGCTTAGAAAGGCAGACGGGGACCCAGTACTTC. It translates to CASSLERQTGTQYF.

This clonotype was seen only a few times. The chain combines TRBV27 with TRBJ2-7, with 9 positions matching TRBD2. The junction had 13 bases not matched to a gene; V was cut back by 5 bases and J by 2 bases. There are 17 residues in the CDR3. Germline-derived CDR1 and CDR2 are MNHEY and SMNVEV (reference sequence). The CDR3 DNA reads TGTGCCAGCAGTCCGTATGTCCCTAGCGGGGACACCTACGAGCAGTACTTC. As protein: CASSPYVPSGDTYEQYF.

With regard to this clonotype: A junction end diverges from the germline sequence, so it may reflect a read error. This sequence joins TRBV6-5 and TRBJ2-3, with D perhaps TRBD1 (5 bases). The length of the CDR3 is 14 residues. CDR1 is MNHEY and CDR2 is SVGAGI in the germline V gene. As DNA, the CDR3 is TGTACCAGCAGTCTTTTACAGGCCACAGATACGCAGTATTTT. Residues: CTSSLLQATDTQYF.

The chain recombines TRBV6-6 with TRBJ2-4; TRBD2 matches 7 bases. This CDR3 comprises 15 residues. V lost 2 bases to trimming and J lost 2 bases; unmatched junction nucleotides: 3. In germline, CDR1 is MNHNY, CDR2 SVGAGI (reference sequence). As DNA, the CDR3 is TGTGCCAGCAGTTACCAGGGAGGGACCAAAAACATTCAGTACTTC. As protein: CASSYQGGTKNIQYF.

The chain carries TRBV7-2 and TRBJ2-3; 7 nucleotides line up with TRBD2. With 4 bases clipped from V and 1 base from J, the junction kept 8 bases outside the gene matches. The CDR3 has 16 amino acids. Germline V gives CDR1 SGHTA, CDR2 FQGNSA. CDR3 DNA: TGTGCCAGCAGCTGGACTAGTACGTTTCGCACAGATACGCAGTATTTT. This sequence encodes CASSWTSTFRTDTQYF.

The CDR3: CSASFPLLYEQYF. The DNA of the CDR3 is TGCAGTGCTAGTTTCCCCCTCCTCTACGAGCAGTACTTC. The rearrangement links TRBV20-1 to TRBJ2-7, with D uncertain. Germline values: CDR1 DFQATT, CDR2 SNEGSKA (reference sequence). This CDR3 has 13 amino acids. The germline V and J ends were trimmed by 3 bases and 3 bases, with 12 bases remaining between them.

A word on this clonotype: One junction end does not reproduce the germline sequence, and a read error may be involved. The genes are TRBV12-3 or TRBV12-4 and TRBJ2-7, with D maybe TRBD2 (5 bases). The CDR3 consists of 13 residues. This CDR3 reads CAGRTDSHYEQYF. The CDR3 DNA reads TGTGCCGGCAGGACGGACTCCCACTACGAGCAGTACTTC.

For this clonotype: A clone one base away is much larger, so this may be a read error. The V call is TRBV20-1, the J call TRBJ2-5, with 12 bases matching TRBD2. The CDR3 length is 16 residues. Unmatched junction bases numbered 16, after V lost 3 bases and J lost 11 bases. Germline V gene lookup returns CDR1 DFQATT and CDR2 SNEGSKA (reference sequence). The chain's CDR3 is CSASTLAGGYRDEQYF. The CDR3 DNA sequence: TGCAGTGCTAGTACCCTAGCGGGGGGGTACAGGGATGAGCAGTACTTC.

The J gene is TRBJ2-4, the V gene TRBV7-9, with TRBD1 identical over 7 bases. The CDR3 runs to 13 residues. After removal of 5 bases from V and 4 bases from J, the junction contained 2 bases not matched to a gene. The V gene's germline CDR1 is SEHNR and CDR2 FQNEAQ (reference sequence). The CDR3: CASSPTGKNIQYF. The CDR3 bases are TGTGCCAGCAGCCCGACAGGGAAAAACATTCAGTACTTC.

V and J are TRBV20-1 and TRBJ2-5; weak D call: TRBD2 (6 bases). The DNA end is more similar to TRBJ2-7, so the J call may be wrong. Germline assignment: CDR1 DFQATT and CDR2 SNEGSKA (reference sequence). The CDR3 spans 14 residues. CDR3 bases: TGCAGTGCTAGGCCCCGGGACTTACCCTACGAGCAGTACTTC. Protein: CSARPRDLPYEQYF.

V gene TRBV29-1 combines with J gene TRBJ2-7; D not certain. Germline loops: CDR1 SQVTM, CDR2 ANQGSEA. Deletions cut 7 bases from V and 7 bases from J, with 14 bases between. The CDR3 contains 11 residues. For the CDR3, the DNA is TGCAGCGCCCTGGGCTACAATGAGCAGTACTTC. It translates to CSALGYNEQYF.

The chain recombines TRBV18 with TRBJ2-7; the D gene is possibly TRBD2 (6 bases). Germline V gives CDR1 KGHSH, CDR2 LQKENI. Trimming cost V 4 bases and J 7 bases, with 20 bases left between them. This CDR3 is built from 15 residues. CDR3 amino acids: CASSRGAGIAKEQYF. In nucleotides, the CDR3 is TGTGCCAGCTCACGTGGGGCGGGGATCGCTAAGGAGCAGTACTTC.

This clonotype was counted once. The chain combines TRBV27 with TRBJ2-7, with 8 bases aligning to TRBD1. V shed 8 bases, J shed 3 bases, and the junction held 6 bases outside the gene matches. The CDR3 is 13 residues long. Germline CDR1 MNHEY, CDR2 SMNVEV (reference sequence). The CDR3 protein is CASGAQGVYEQYF. The CDR3 DNA reads TGTGCCAGCGGAGCACAGGGGGTCTACGAGCAGTACTTC.

This clonotype was seen more than once but under ten times. V and J are TRBV5-1 and TRBJ2-3; D not resolved. V was shortened by 4 bases and J by 3 bases, with 15 bases between the two germline ends. Germline values: CDR1 SGHRS, CDR2 YFSETQ. The CDR3 covers 15 residues. The CDR3 loop reads CASSPGPFETDTQYF. The CDR3 bases are TGCGCCAGCAGCCCCGGGCCCTTTGAGACAGATACGCAGTATTTT.

This clonotype was seen a few times. V gene TRBV19 combines with J gene TRBJ1-1; 9 positions agree with TRBD1. Losses at the gene ends were 6 bases for V and 0 bases for J; bases not matched to a gene: 5. Germline loops: CDR1 LNHDA, CDR2 SQIVND (reference sequence). This CDR3 has 15 residues. The CDR3 sequence is CASRGQGGVNTEAFF. CDR3 bases: TGTGCCAGTAGGGGACAGGGAGGGGTGAACACTGAAGCTTTCTTT.

This clonotype was detected only a few times. The chain recombines TRBV18 with TRBJ2-5; possibly TRBD1 or TRBD2 for D (5 bases each). CDR3 length equals 14 residues. Germline V gene data show CDR1 as KGHSH and CDR2 as LQKENI. V was clipped by 8 bases and J by 1 base, with 14 bases between them. CDR3 sequence reads: CASKGSSGQETQYF. In nucleotides, the CDR3 is TGTGCCAGCAAGGGGTCGAGCGGCCAAGAGACCCAGTACTTC.

This clonotype came up a few times. The J gene is TRBJ1-4, the V gene TRBV7-9; TRBD1 is a possible D gene (5 bases). The CDR3 spans 14 residues. Germline assignment: CDR1 SEHNR and CDR2 FQNEAQ (reference sequence). V lost 1 base and J lost 6, with 9 bases in between. The CDR3 DNA reads as TGTGCCAGCAGCTTAGTCCCCAGGGATGAAAAACTGTTTTTT. It codes for CASSLVPRDEKLFF.

This clonotype was seen only a few times. The V and J genes are TRBV29-1 and TRBJ2-1; TRBD2 matches 7 bases. The J segment lost 7 bases and the V segment lost 1 base, leaving 10 bases of the junction unmatched. Germline V gives CDR1 SQVTM, CDR2 ANQGSEA. The CDR3 is 15 residues long. The CDR3 spells CSVEVPGLPGNEQFF. Here the CDR3 DNA reads TGCAGCGTTGAAGTACCGGGACTACCTGGGAATGAGCAGTTCTTC.

This clonotype turned up a few times. This chain connects TRBV5-6 to TRBJ1-5, with D possibly being TRBD1 (5 bases). Germline loops: CDR1 SGHDT, CDR2 YYEEEE. The CDR3 is 14 amino acids. Trimming removed 4 bases at V and 0 bases at J, with 8 bases between. The CDR3 sequence: CASSRGISNQPQHF. CDR3 coding DNA: TGTGCCAGCAGCCGGGGCATTAGCAATCAGCCCCAGCATTTT. Filled out from reference TRBV5-6 and TRBJ1-5, the complete variable domain reads DAGVTQSPTHLIKTRGQQVTLRCSPKSGHDTVSWYQQALGQGPQFIFQYYEEEERQRGNFPDRFSGHQFPNYSSELNVNALLLGDSALYLCASSRGISNQPQHFGDGTRLSIL.

The rearrangement joins TRBV2 to TRBJ1-1; no reliable D call. CDR3 length: 13 residues. CDR1 SNHLY and CDR2 FYNNEI come from the germline V gene. V shed 6 bases and J shed 5 bases, with 13 bases lying between them. Here the CDR3 reads CASSYSSQTEAFF. Written as DNA, the CDR3 is TGTGCCAGCAGCTACTCTTCGCAAACTGAAGCTTTCTTT.

This clonotype was seen just once. One end of the junction does not line up with germline, which may come from a read error. The V gene is TRBV27, the J gene TRBJ2-1; possible D gene TRBD2, 5 bases. The CDR3 has 15 residues. CDR1 is MNHEY and CDR2 is SMNVEV in the germline V gene (reference sequence). The CDR3, as DNA: TGTGCCTGCAGTTTAGAAGGGAGTCCCCACAATGAGCAGTTCTTC. As protein: CACSLEGSPHNEQFF.

This clonotype was seen a few times. V and J are TRBV29-1 and TRBJ1-1; D gene unclear. CDR3 length: 11 residues. Trimming left V 7 bases short and J 0 bases short, with 6 bases between. Germline V lookup: CDR1 SQVTM, CDR2 ANQGSEA. The CDR3 bases are TGCAGCGCCCCGATGAACACTGAAGCTTTCTTT. It encodes CSAPMNTEAFF. Using reference TRBV29-1 and TRBJ1-1 for the parts outside the CDR3, the full variable domain is SAVISQKPSRDICQRGTSLTIQCQVDSQVTMMFWYRQQPGQSLTLIATANQGSEATYESGFVIDKFPISRPNLTFSTLTVSNMSPEDSSIYLCSAPMNTEAFFGQGTRLTVV.